The 22 T cell receptor beta chains listed next were all sequenced from one sample in a study of T cell changes during pregnancy in multiple sclerosis. Using immunoSEQ multiplex PCR, the repertoire was profiled, and TCRdb retains in-frame clones only, with some absent. The data contain around 130,000 clones, 90% to 96% of them singletons. The material sequenced was peripheral blood, taken after pregnancy. The receptors shown here come from a female donor with multiple sclerosis, enrolled in a pregnancy study.

The chain is built from TRBV9 and TRBJ2-3; unclear D gene. Trimming pared 0 bases from V and 3 bases from J, leaving 11 bases between. Germline values: CDR1 SGDLS, CDR2 YYNGEE. The CDR3 extends over 15 amino acids. The CDR3 bases are TGTGCCAGCAGCGTAGCTAGTAGTGTGACAGATACGCAGTATTTT. It encodes CASSVASSVTDTQYF.

This chain links TRBV27 with TRBJ2-5, with D maybe TRBD1 (6 bases). The CDR3 runs 12 residues. Germline V gives CDR1 MNHEY, CDR2 SMNVEV (reference sequence). Trimming cost V 6 bases and J 7 bases, with 12 bases left between them. CDR3 loop: CASRNRAGTQYF. The CDR3 nucleotides are TGTGCCAGCAGAAACAGGGCTGGGACCCAGTACTTC.

J is TRBJ2-1 and V is TRBV27; tentative D call: TRBD2 (6 bases). Looked up from germline, CDR1 is MNHEY and CDR2 is SMNVEV (reference sequence). V was cut by 6 bases and J by 2 bases, with 8 bases left in between. The CDR3 length is 13 residues. The DNA for the CDR3 is TGTGCCAGCAGGGGGGGAACCTACAATGAGCAGTTCTTC. It encodes CASRGGTYNEQFF.

The V and J genes are TRBV6-1 and TRBJ1-4; TRBD1 might be the D (5 bases). V was pared by 6 bases and J by 7 bases, with 12 bases between. The germline V gene encodes CDR1 MNHNS and CDR2 SASEGT. The CDR3 contains 13 residues. The CDR3 coding sequence is TGTGCCAGCAGGATCGACAGTTTTGAAAAACTGTTTTTT. Residues: CASRIDSFEKLFF.

V gene TRBV11-3 combines with J gene TRBJ1-1; no reliable D call. V lost 5 bases and J lost 0, with 7 bases in between. The CDR3 consists of 13 residues. Germline CDR1 SGHNT, CDR2 YENEEA. In nucleotides, the CDR3 is TGTGCCAGCAGCAAAACGGTGAACACTGAAGCTTTCTTT. This codes for CASSKTVNTEAFF.

The chain has TRBV6-5 and TRBJ2-7, with 9 bases aligning to TRBD1. The germline CDR1 and CDR2 sequences are MNHEY and SVGAGI. The V segment lost 8 bases and the J segment 1 base; nucleotides outside the gene matches: 6. This CDR3 contains 14 residues. In DNA form, the CDR3 reads TGTGCCAGCGGGGCCGGACAGGGGTCCTACGAGCAGTACTTC. Translating gives CASGAGQGSYEQYF.

The V gene is TRBV18, the J gene TRBJ2-3; 10 bases are a match to TRBD2. The CDR3 runs to 17 residues. J was trimmed by 4 bases and V by 3 bases; bases with no gene match: 10. The V gene's germline CDR1 is KGHSH and CDR2 LQKENI. CDR3: CASSPTLAGERSDTQYF. The CDR3 DNA reads as TGTGCCAGCTCACCTACCCTAGCGGGAGAAAGATCAGATACGCAGTATTTT.

This rearrangement joins TRBV30 to TRBJ2-3; 8 nucleotides line up with TRBD2. Trimming cost V 5 bases and J 4 bases; bases outside gene matches: 11. The CDR3 runs 15 residues. CDR1 and CDR2 (germline): GTSNPN, SVGIG (reference sequence). This CDR3 is CAWEGGREDPDTQYF. CDR3 DNA sequence: TGTGCCTGGGAAGGGGGGCGGGAGGATCCAGATACGCAGTATTTT. The entire variable domain, with the rest obtained from reference TRBV30 and TRBJ2-3, is as follows: SQTIHQWPATLVQPVGSPLSLECTVEGTSNPNLYWYRQAAGRGLQLLFYSVGIGQISSEVPQNLSASRPQDRQFILSSKKLLLSDSGFYLCAWEGGREDPDTQYFGPGTRLTVL.

The chain carries TRBV18 and TRBJ2-7, with 10 bases fitting TRBD1. The CDR3 contains 13 residues. The germline V gene encodes CDR1 KGHSH and CDR2 LQKENI. V shed 2 bases and J 6 bases; nucleotides not matched to a gene: 1. CDR3 coding DNA: TGTGCCAGCTCACCAGGACAGGGGGTCGAGCAGTACTTC. It is translated as CASSPGQGVEQYF.

This rearrangement joins TRBV5-4 to TRBJ2-7; perhaps TRBD1 as D (5 bases). The germline V gene has CDR1 SGHNT and CDR2 YYREEE (reference sequence). The CDR3 sequence is 13 residues long. Trimming cost V 0 bases and J 6 bases, with 10 bases left between them. This chain's CDR3 is CASSLGRESEQYF. In DNA form, the CDR3 reads TGTGCCAGCAGCTTGGGCAGGGAAAGCGAGCAGTACTTC.

This clone was detected only once. This chain joins TRBV5-1 and TRBJ2-3; TRBD2 matches at 10 bases. CDR3 length: 15 amino acids. Germline trimming cut 4 bases from V and 1 base from J; bases unmatched to any gene: 3. Germline-derived CDR1 and CDR2 are SGHRS and YFSETQ. CDR3 DNA: TGCGCCAGCAGCCCCGGGACTAGCGGCACAGATACGCAGTATTTT. Its translation: CASSPGTSGTDTQYF.

Regarding this clone: One end of the junction fails to match germline, which may point to a read error. J is TRBJ1-1 and V is TRBV2, with D tentatively TRBD1 (5 bases). The CDR3 runs 13 residues. Per the germline V gene, CDR1 is SNHLY and CDR2 is FYNNEI. Here the CDR3 reads CASSEALLGGAKF. Written as DNA, the CDR3 is TGTGCCAGCAGTGAAGCGCTTTTGGGAGGGGCCAAATTT. The full variable domain, its missing parts supplied by reference TRBV2 and TRBJ1-1, is EPEVTQTPSHQVTQMGQEVILRCVPISNHLYFYWYRQILGQKVEFLVSFYNNEISEKSEIFDDQFSVERPDGSNFTLKIRSTKLEDSAMYFCASSEALLGGAKFGQGTRLTVV.

V gene TRBV9 combines with J gene TRBJ1-1; 8 positions agree with TRBD1. In germline, CDR1 is SGDLS, CDR2 YYNGEE. The CDR3 consists of 14 residues. Trimming removed 3 bases from V and 1 base from J; junction bases left unmatched: 2. The CDR3 nucleotides read TGTGCCAGCAGCGCCGGGACAGGGAACACTGAAGCTTTCTTT. Encoded protein: CASSAGTGNTEAFF.

This chain uses TRBV19 with TRBJ1-1, with a possible D match to TRBD1 (5 bases). This CDR3 region has 14 residues. The V end was cut by 5 bases, the J end by 5 bases, with 15 bases between. Per the germline V gene, CDR1 is LNHDA and CDR2 is SQIVND (reference sequence). The DNA of the CDR3 is TGTGCCAGTAGTGCAACGGGGGGGAATACTGAAGCTTTCTTT. This codes for CASSATGGNTEAFF.

The V gene is TRBV27, the J gene TRBJ1-2, with TRBD1 matching over 11 bases. V trimming: 6 bases; J trimming: 4 bases; junction bases outside the gene matches: 10. There are 16 residues in the CDR3. Germline values: CDR1 MNHEY, CDR2 SMNVEV (reference sequence). Here the CDR3 DNA reads TGTGCCAGCAGATTAGCCGGCGGACAGGGGGCCTATGGCTACACCTTC. It is translated as CASRLAGGQGAYGYTF.

The chain carries TRBV19 and TRBJ2-7; TRBD1 matches 9 bases. This CDR3 region has 15 residues. The V gene end was trimmed by 1 base and the J gene end by 4 bases; junction bases not matched to a gene: 5. Germline CDR1 reads LNHDA; CDR2 reads SQIVND (reference sequence). The chain's CDR3 is CASSIADRGTYEQYF. Written as DNA, the CDR3 is TGTGCCAGTAGTATAGCGGACAGGGGAACGTACGAGCAGTACTTC.

The chain uses TRBV12-5 and TRBJ1-1; no reliable D call. There are 13 residues in the CDR3. V was trimmed by 1 base and J by 1 base, leaving 4 bases between them. Germline V lookup: CDR1 LGHNT, CDR2 FRNRAP. In DNA, the CDR3 is TGTGCTAGTGGTTTGGACAGGAACACTGAAGCTTTCTTT. Protein product: CASGLDRNTEAFF. Using reference TRBV12-5 and TRBJ1-1 for the parts outside the CDR3, the full variable domain is DARVTQTPRHKVTEMGQEVTMRCQPILGHNTVFWYRQTMMQGLELLAYFRNRAPLDDSGMPKDRFSAEMPDATLATLKIQPSEPRDSAVYFCASGLDRNTEAFFGQGTRLTVV.

This clone was counted once. The J gene is TRBJ2-1, the V gene TRBV2, with 7 bases matching TRBD2. The J segment lost 9 bases and the V segment lost 1 base, leaving 6 bases of the junction unmatched. Germline V gene data show CDR1 as SNHLY and CDR2 as FYNNEI. The CDR3 is 14 residues long. The DNA of the CDR3 is TGTGCCAGCAGTGAAGTAGGACTAGGGGCTGAGCAGTTCTTC. Residues: CASSEVGLGAEQFF.

This sequence joins TRBV19 and TRBJ2-3; no reliable D call. Looked up from germline, CDR1 is LNHDA and CDR2 is SQIVND (reference sequence). The CDR3 length is 13 residues. The V end was cut by 5 bases, the J end by 0 bases, with 6 bases between. CDR3 residues: CASSSHSTDTQYF. The CDR3 DNA reads as TGTGCCAGTAGTTCCCATAGCACAGATACGCAGTATTTT.

The V gene is TRBV27, the J gene TRBJ1-5; maybe TRBD1 (5 bases). CDR3 length: 13 residues. Trimming took 2 bases from V and 5 from J, leaving 7 bases between them. The germline V gene encodes CDR1 MNHEY and CDR2 SMNVEV (reference sequence). Here the CDR3 DNA reads TGTGCCAGCAGTTTAGGGGCCTATCAGCCCCAGCATTTT. It specifies CASSLGAYQPQHF.

The V call is TRBV4-2, the J call TRBJ2-1; 10 bases agree with TRBD2. The J segment lost 5 bases and the V segment lost 1 base, leaving 5 bases of the junction unmatched. Germline CDR1 reads LGHNA; CDR2 reads YNFKEQ. The CDR3 runs 16 residues. In DNA form, the CDR3 reads TGTGCCAGCAGCCAAGGGCGGAGCGGGAGGGACAATGAGCAGTTCTTC. This encodes CASSQGRSGRDNEQFF.

The gene calls are TRBV28 and TRBJ1-5, with D perhaps matching TRBD1 (6 bases). V was pared by 5 bases and J by 8 bases, with 13 bases between. The CDR3 extends over 13 amino acids. Germline V gene lookup returns CDR1 MDHEN and CDR2 SYDVKM. The CDR3 region is CASSQGLFEPQHF. CDR3 coding DNA: TGTGCCAGCAGTCAGGGGCTTTTCGAGCCCCAGCATTTT.